Below, 21 T cell receptor beta chains from the same sample are listed, as sequenced in a study of spatial heterogeneity in lung cancer. MiXCR was run by TCRdb on the 5' RACE reads, yielding one entry per CDR3 protein. The sample consists of several thousand distinct CDR3 sequences, 4.5% to 5.5% of them appearing once. Findings of the study overall: Tumoral mutation counts were tracked by counts of expanded intratumoral alpha and beta TCRs.

Indicated time point: sample taken at primary tumor resection. No antigen is known for these receptors. Source: lung tumor tissue, taken at surgery. The receptors here all came from a male donor with early-stage non-small cell lung cancer.

This clonotype was picked up many times. A library made for alpha chains picked up this beta chain off target, so its size means little. The rearrangement uses TRBV6-2 or TRBV6-3 and TRBJ1-2, with D perhaps TRBD1 (5 bases). Trimming left V 2 bases short and J 4 bases short, with 20 bases between. This CDR3 region has 17 residues. CDR1 is MNHEY and CDR2 is SVGEGT in the germline V gene. Here the CDR3 reads CASSYPPTGTAVYGYTF. The CDR3 DNA follows: TGTGCCAGCAGTTACCCACCAACCGGGACGGCGGTCTATGGCTACACCTTC.

This clonotype was recorded many times. For a library built for alpha chains, this beta chain is a stray read; little rests on its size. CDR3 sequence (DNA): TGTGCCAGCAGTTTCCGGGGTCCCACCTACGAGCAGTACTTC. It translates to CASSFRGPTYEQYF. The V and J genes are TRBV12-3 or TRBV12-4 and TRBJ2-7, with D perhaps matching TRBD2 (5 bases). There are 14 residues in the CDR3. The germline V and J ends were trimmed by 3 bases and 2 bases, with 11 bases remaining between them.

This clonotype was detected only a few times. This beta chain was picked up by a library intended for alpha chains and is off target, so its count carries little meaning. The DNA for the CDR3 is TGTGCCAGCAGACGCCTAGCGACAGGGTTTGCTCAGCCCCAGCATTTT. This codes for CASRRLATGFAQPQHF. The J gene is TRBJ1-5, the V gene TRBV6-5; 7 positions match TRBD1. Trimming at V came to 6 bases and at J to 6 bases, leaving 14 bases not matched to a gene. The CDR3 extends over 16 amino acids. Germline V gene sequence: CDR1 MNHEY, CDR2 SVGAGI.

Remarks on this clonotype: Since the library was made to target alpha chains, this beta chain is a stray read and its abundance is not meaningful. The chain uses TRBV14 and TRBJ2-3; TRBD2 aligns across 7 bases. J gave up 2 bases and V 0 bases, and 5 bases lay outside the gene matches. This CDR3 contains 16 residues. The germline V gene encodes CDR1 SGHDN and CDR2 FVKESK. CDR3 in amino acids: CASSQDRGVFTDTQYF. The CDR3 DNA sequence: TGTGCCAGCAGCCAAGATCGGGGGGTATTCACAGATACGCAGTATTTT.

This clonotype was recorded at least ten times. In a library made to pick up alpha chains, this beta chain is a stray read with a size that means little. This sequence joins TRBV19 and TRBJ2-6, with 7 bases matching TRBD1. V lost 3 bases and J lost 2; bases outside the gene matches: 7. The CDR3 extends over 17 amino acids. Per the germline V gene, CDR1 is LNHDA and CDR2 is SQIVND (reference sequence). CDR3 amino acids: CASSILTGDAGANVLTF. The DNA for the CDR3 is TGTGCCAGTAGTATCTTAACAGGGGACGCTGGGGCCAACGTCCTGACTTTC. Full variable domain (remainder filled in from reference TRBV19 and TRBJ2-6): DGGITQSPKYLFRKEGQNVTLSCEQNLNHDAMYWYRQDPGQGLRLIYYSQIVNDFQKGDIAEGYSVSREKKESFPLTVTSAQKNPTAFYLCASSILTGDAGANVLTFGAGSRLTVL.

In this sample, this clonotype is medium-sized. Little can be read into the size of this beta chain, an off-target read in a library designed for alpha chains. This chain connects TRBV6-5 to TRBJ1-2, with D uncertain. The CDR3 sequence is 14 residues long. The V end was cut by 2 bases, the J end by 7 bases, with 14 bases between. CDR1 MNHEY and CDR2 SVGAGI come from the germline V gene. The CDR3 coding sequence is TGTGCCAGCAGTTACGTTTTAGGCCTGACTGGCTACACCTTC. Protein sequence: CASSYVLGLTGYTF.

This clonotype was recorded many times. This beta chain slipped into a library made for alpha chains as a stray read, so its size is not meaningful. The chain recombines TRBV24-1 with TRBJ2-1; possible D gene TRBD2, 5 bases. The germline V gene has CDR1 KGHDR and CDR2 SFDVKD. Deletions cut 3 bases from V and 10 bases from J, with 12 bases between. The CDR3 is 13 residues long. The CDR3 spells CATSDRATGEQFF. For the CDR3, the DNA is TGTGCCACCAGTGATCGCGCGACGGGGGAGCAGTTCTTC.

Note on this clonotype: This beta chain is a stray sequence in a library constructed for alpha chains; its clone size is not meaningful. This chain links TRBV12-3 or TRBV12-4 with TRBJ2-5; D unresolved. CDR3 length: 13 residues. Trimming took 4 bases from V and 4 from J, leaving 10 bases between them. The CDR3 sequence is CASSSWGGETQYF. CDR3 in DNA: TGTGCCAGCAGTTCCTGGGGTGGAGAGACCCAGTACTTC.

As to this clonotype: Little can be read into the size of this beta chain, an off-target read in a library designed for alpha chains. V gene TRBV21-1 combines with J gene TRBJ2-7; TRBD2, the table's D call, was not compared with the DNA. TRBV21-1 is deemed a pseudogene. The CDR3 covers 12 residues. The CDR3 spells CASKFPRYEQYF. The CDR3 DNA sequence: TGTGCCAGCAAGTTCCCGCGGTACGAGCAGTACTTC.

This clonotype was counted many times. Since the library was made to target alpha chains, this beta chain is a stray read and its abundance is not meaningful. V usage is TRBV5-5 and J usage is TRBJ2-1, with TRBD2 identical over 10 bases. CDR3 length equals 19 residues. The germline gives CDR1 SGHKS, CDR2 YYEKEE (reference sequence). V lost 3 bases and J lost 6; bases outside the gene matches: 18. Here the CDR3 DNA reads TGTGCCAGCAGCTGGGGGCCAGGGGAAGCTAGCGGGAGTTCCAATGAGCAGTTCTTC. Its translation is CASSWGPGEASGSSNEQFF. Filled out from reference TRBV5-5 and TRBJ2-1, the complete variable domain reads DAGVTQSPTHLIKTRGQQVTLRCSPISGHKSVSWYQQVLGQGPQFIFQYYEKEERGRGNFPDRFSARQFPNYSSELNVNALLLGDSALYLCASSWGPGEASGSSNEQFFGPGTRLTVL.

There are many counts of this clonotype. Because the library targeted alpha chains, this beta chain is an off-target read whose size means little. The V and J genes are TRBV25-1 and TRBJ1-1; D is unresolved. The CDR3 is made up of 14 amino acids. Trimming stripped 0 bases from V and 1 base from J, with 6 bases between. CDR1 and CDR2 from the germline V gene are MGHDK and SYGVNS. The CDR3 is CASSEYLGNTEAFF. The CDR3, as DNA: TGTGCCAGCAGTGAATATCTAGGGAACACTGAAGCTTTCTTT.

This clonotype was observed at least ten times. This beta chain is an off-target read within a library intended for alpha chains, so its frequency means little. The genes are TRBV2 and TRBJ1-2; D remains unclear. The CDR3 is 14 residues long. Deletions cut 4 bases from V and 3 bases from J, with 12 bases between. CDR1 is SNHLY, CDR2 FYNNEI, per germline. CDR3 protein: CASSGASGDYGYTF. CDR3 DNA: TGTGCCAGCAGTGGCGCTTCCGGGGACTATGGCTACACCTTC.

This clonotype occurred many times. This beta chain is a stray sequence in a library constructed for alpha chains; its clone size is not meaningful. The J gene is TRBJ2-5, the V gene TRBV5-3; 11 bases agree with TRBD2. TRBV5-3 counts as an open reading frame of uncertain function. This CDR3 has 17 residues. V dropped 3 bases and J dropped 2; count of bases not matched to a gene: 9. The chain's CDR3 is CARSSAGTSGQQETQYF. CDR3 DNA: TGTGCCAGAAGCTCCGCCGGGACTAGCGGACAACAAGAGACCCAGTACTTC.

Ten or more counts support this clonotype. Found in a library prepared for alpha chains, this beta chain is an off-target read, and its abundance has little meaning. The V and J genes are TRBV6-5 and TRBJ1-3, with no clear D. V was trimmed by 2 bases and J by 4 bases, leaving 12 bases between them. Germline-derived CDR1 and CDR2 are MNHEY and SVGAGI. This CDR3 has 15 amino acids. CDR3: CASSYTLRGGNTIYF. The DNA for the CDR3 is TGTGCCAGCAGTTACACGCTGCGGGGAGGAAACACCATATATTTT.

This clonotype occurred many times. This beta chain was picked up by a library intended for alpha chains and is off target, so its count carries little meaning. The rearrangement uses TRBV5-1 and TRBJ1-6; D unresolved. Germline-derived CDR1 and CDR2 are SGHRS and YFSETQ. V shed 1 base and J shed 8 bases, with 13 bases lying between them. There are 15 residues in the CDR3. CDR3 region: CASSLLGERDSPLHF. The CDR3 nucleotides read TGCGCCAGCAGCTTGCTCGGGGAAAGGGATTCACCCCTCCACTTT.

On this clonotype itself: This beta chain lies outside the target of a library built for alpha chains; its clone size means little. The V gene is TRBV27, the J gene TRBJ2-7; weak D call: TRBD1 (5 bases). The ends were cut back, 8 bases at V and 0 bases at J, with 14 bases in the middle. CDR3 length equals 14 residues. From germline, CDR1 is MNHEY and CDR2 SMNVEV (reference sequence). CDR3 nucleotides: TGTGCCAGCTTGTCCATACAGGCCTCCTACGAGCAGTACTTC. Residues: CASLSIQASYEQYF.

This clonotype was seen many times. This beta chain is an unintended read in a library built for alpha chains; its size means little. The rearrangement links TRBV10-3 to TRBJ2-1, with 12 bases that match TRBD2. Germline assignment: CDR1 ENHRY and CDR2 SYGVKD. This CDR3 spans 15 amino acids. V shed 2 bases, J shed 6 bases, and the junction held 2 bases outside the gene matches. The CDR3 here is CAISEGLAGSNEQFF. In nucleotides, the CDR3 is TGTGCCATCAGTGAGGGACTAGCGGGATCCAATGAGCAGTTCTTC.

This clonotype rates as medium-sized. The library was built for alpha chains, so this beta chain is an off-target read and its size means little. V is TRBV6-5 and J is TRBJ2-7, with D possibly called TRBD1 or TRBD2 (5 bases each). The V and J ends lost 6 bases and 1 base respectively, with 13 bases between them. The CDR3 totals 14 residues. CDR1 is MNHEY, CDR2 SVGAGI, per germline. This chain's CDR3 is CASSRDGFSYEQYF. The DNA for the CDR3 is TGTGCCAGCAGCCGGGACGGATTTTCCTACGAGCAGTACTTC.

This clonotype was recorded many times. This beta chain is an off-target read within a library intended for alpha chains, so its frequency means little. The CDR3 loop reads CASNPTGDYGYTF. CDR3 coding DNA: TGTGCCAGCAATCCGACAGGGGACTATGGCTACACCTTC. The rearrangement uses TRBV6-2 or TRBV6-3 and TRBJ1-2, with TRBD1 identical over 8 bases. This CDR3 has 13 amino acids. V shed 7 bases and J 3 bases; nucleotides not matched to a gene: 4. Germline V gene lookup returns CDR1 MNHEY and CDR2 SVGEGT.

In this sample, this clonotype turned up many times. As an off-target read in a library built for alpha chains, this beta chain has a frequency of little significance. The rearrangement links TRBV2 to TRBJ2-1; 7 nucleotides agree with TRBD2. The trim removed 4 bases at V and 2 bases at J, leaving 5 bases unmatched. CDR3 length: 15 amino acids. Germline-derived CDR1 and CDR2 are SNHLY and FYNNEI. DNA of the CDR3: TGTGCCAGCAGTGTGGGGGAGGGTCCCTACAATGAGCAGTTCTTC. It specifies CASSVGEGPYNEQFF. Variable domain in full (rest from reference TRBV2 and TRBJ2-1): EPEVTQTPSHQVTQMGQEVILRCVPISNHLYFYWYRQILGQKVEFLVSFYNNEISEKSEIFDDQFSVERPDGSNFTLKIRSTKLEDSAMYFCASSVGEGPYNEQFFGPGTRLTVL.

This clonotype was recorded at least ten times. This beta chain is off target for a library built for alpha chains, so its abundance means little. J is TRBJ1-1 and V is TRBV19; D perhaps matches TRBD1 (6 bases). This CDR3 contains 16 residues. Trimming pared 1 base from V and 4 bases from J, leaving 16 bases between. Germline V gives CDR1 LNHDA, CDR2 SQIVND (reference sequence). The CDR3 spells CASSIGGLRGSTEAFF. The CDR3 DNA reads as TGTGCCAGTAGTATAGGGGGGCTGAGAGGTTCCACTGAAGCTTTCTTT. Supplemented by reference TRBV19 and TRBJ1-1, the full variable domain reads DGGITQSPKYLFRKEGQNVTLSCEQNLNHDAMYWYRQDPGQGLRLIYYSQIVNDFQKGDIAEGYSVSREKKESFPLTVTSAQKNPTAFYLCASSIGGLRGSTEAFFGQGTRLTVV.